The rows below give T cell receptor beta chains drawn from one sample of a study of blood T cell repertoires in COVID-19. Profiling relied on immunoSEQ multiplex PCR, and the TCRdb table lists in-frame clones only, not all of them. Here the sample spans about 120,000 clones, 77% being singletons. Sequenced input: peripheral blood. The receptors shown here come from a human donor in a cohort sampled during active COVID-19. The CDR3 runs from the conserved cysteine through the conserved F or W. The D gene is left open where the match is weak. Only part of the rows carry a size: once, few, many, or a class if the clone is expanded.

J	D	V	size	CDR3	DNA
TRBJ2-7	TRBD1	TRBV7-9	few	CASSYGQGSSYEQYF	TGTGCCAGCAGCTACGGACAGGGGAGCTCCTACGAGCAGTACTTC
TRBJ1-6	TRBD1	TRBV19	NA	CASTRTDREDSPLHF	TGTGCCAGTACCCGTACCGACAGGGAGGATTCACCCCTCCACTTT
TRBJ1-3	TRBD1	TRBV9	NA	CASSGQGLGNTIYF	TGTGCCAGCAGCGGACAGGGTTTGGGAAACACCATATATTTT
TRBJ2-7	NA	TRBV29-1	NA	CSVDGGDEQYF	TGCAGCGTGGATGGAGGGGACGAGCAGTACTTC
TRBJ1-3	TRBD1	TRBV28	NA	CASSVARGRDRSRQDTIYF	TGTGCCAGCAGTGTAGCCCGGGGCCGGGACAGAAGCCGTCAAGACACCATATATTTT
TRBJ1-4	TRBD1	TRBV5-1	NA	CASSLTQGPNEKLFF	TGCGCCAGCAGCTTGACACAGGGGCCGAATGAAAAACTGTTTTTT
TRBJ2-7	NA	TRBV5-8	NA	CASSLPLLQGNEQYF	TGTGCCAGCAGCTTGCCCCTTCTACAGGGAAACGAGCAGTACTTC
TRBJ1-5	TRBD1	TRBV19	few	CASSIGLGTGRNQPQHF	TGTGCCAGTAGTATAGGTCTCGGGACAGGACGAAATCAGCCCCAGCATTTT
TRBJ2-5	NA	TRBV7-6	NA	CASSLVSGVQETQYF	TGTGCCAGCAGCTTAGTGTCGGGGGTTCAAGAGACCCAGTACTTC
TRBJ2-5	NA	TRBV18	NA	CASSPVDSQETQYF	TGTGCCAGCTCACCGGTGGACAGCCAAGAGACCCAGTACTTC
TRBJ1-5	TRBD1	TRBV6-6	NA	CASSSRTGQVNQPQHF	TGTGCCAGCAGTTCCCGGACAGGGCAGGTGAATCAGCCCCAGCATTTT
TRBJ1-2	TRBD1	TRBV28	NA	CASSLYSGQGSYGYTF	TGTGCCAGCAGTTTATATAGCGGACAGGGCAGCTATGGCTACACCTTC
TRBJ2-1	TRBD1	TRBV7-2	NA	CASSLGQTHNEQFF	TGTGCCAGCAGCCTGGGACAGACTCACAATGAGCAGTTCTTC
TRBJ1-1	NA	TRBV4-2	few	CASSQDRDTGNTEAFF	TGTGCCAGCAGCCAAGATCGGGATACCGGGAACACTGAAGCTTTCTTT
TRBJ2-7	NA	TRBV6-1	once	CASSEAHGTPYEQYF	TGTGCCAGCAGTGAAGCGCACGGGACACCCTACGAGCAGTACTTC
TRBJ1-3	NA	TRBV7-8	once	CASSLERISGNTIYF	TGTGCCAGCAGCTTAGAGCGGATCTCTGGAAACACCATATATTTT
TRBJ2-7	NA	TRBV11-1	NA	CASSTVQGNEQYF	TGTGCCAGCAGCACAGTTCAGGGTAACGAGCAGTACTTC
TRBJ1-3	NA	TRBV19	NA	CASSIREPGNTIYF	TGTGCCAGTAGTATTCGAGAACCTGGAAACACCATATATTTT
TRBJ1-1	NA	TRBV24-1	once	CATSASGETEAFF	TGTGCCACCAGTGCGTCCGGGGAAACTGAAGCTTTCTTT
TRBJ1-1	NA	TRBV5-5	once	CASSLGVSEAFF	TGTGCCAGCAGCTTGGGTGTCTCTGAAGCTTTCTTT
TRBJ2-7	NA	TRBV27	few	CASSLARGYEQYF	TGTGCCAGCAGTTTAGCCCGGGGTTACGAGCAGTACTTC
TRBJ2-7	TRBD1	TRBV19	NA	CASTPTGKVDEQYF	TGTGCCAGTACCCCGACAGGGAAAGTGGACGAGCAGTACTTC
TRBJ2-2	NA	TRBV19	NA	CASSMQGREHGELFF	TGTGCCAGTAGTATGCAGGGTCGGGAGCACGGGGAGCTGTTTTTT
TRBJ2-2	TRBD2	TRBV5-6	NA	CASSFNSGTFIGELFF	TGTGCCAGCAGCTTTAATAGCGGGACTTTCATCGGGGAGCTGTTTTTT
TRBJ2-7	NA	TRBV5-1	NA	CASSPGTHSYEQYF	TGCGCCAGCAGCCCCGGGACTCACTCCTACGAGCAGTACTTC
TRBJ1-1	TRBD1	TRBV19	few	CASSILQGSTEAFF	TGTGCCAGTAGTATCCTACAGGGGTCCACTGAAGCTTTCTTT
TRBJ2-1	TRBD2	TRBV4-1	NA	CASSQGTSGRSSYNEQFF	TGCGCCAGCAGCCAAGGGACTAGCGGGAGGAGCTCCTACAATGAGCAGTTCTTC
TRBJ2-6	TRBD1	TRBV30	NA	CASPQKWDRGILSGANVLTF	TGTGCCTCCCCCCAAAAGTGGGACAGGGGCATCCTCTCTGGGGCCAACGTCCTGACTTTC
TRBJ2-7	NA	TRBV7-2	NA	CASRDPGHPYEQYF	TGTGCCAGCCGAGACCCGGGACACCCCTACGAGCAGTACTTC